This T cell receptor (beta chain) was observed in a study of blood T cell repertoires in COVID-19. Across the whole study: Acute and convalescent COVID-19 samples came from the United States, Italy and Spain. T cells, B-cell-depleted T cells, or PBMCs provided the cDNA or gDNA that served as material.

As handled by the study authors: Amplification of reference gene primers provided the estimated nucleated cell counts. Method: immunoSEQ multiplex PCR; TCRdb's copy keeps in-frame clones and lacks some. V and J calls and clone size are copied from that table; D and trimming were computed from the DNA. There are some 150,000 clones in the sample; about four fifths occur only once, and approximately 3.9% lies in the top ten. Trimming left V 5 bases short and J 8 bases short, with 12 bases between. There are 12 residues in the CDR3. Germline assignment: CDR1 SGHTA and CDR2 FQGNSA. Sequencing input: peripheral blood. V is TRBV7-2 and J is TRBJ1-2, with D unresolved. The TCR originated in a woman aged 55 to 70 with acute or convalescent COVID-19. CDR3: CASSLRSGGYTF. CDR3 sequence (DNA): TGTGCCAGCAGCCTTAGGAGTGGCGGCTACACCTTC.